The next 2 T cell receptor beta chains were all read from a single sample in a study of T cell responses to AZD1222 COVID-19 vaccine. The assay was immunoSEQ multiplex PCR, and TCRdb's table has in-frame clones only and misses some. The sample carries roughly 200,000 clones, about 89% recorded once. The source was peripheral blood, collected 28 days after the second AZD1222 dose. The receptors originated from an adult who received the AZD1222 COVID-19 vaccine.

The gene calls are TRBV3-1 (or the pseudogene TRBV3-2) and TRBJ1-1, with D unresolved. The CDR3 length is 15 residues. V lost 5 bases and J 1 base, leaving 14 bases between the germline ends. CDR1 LGHDT and CDR2 YNNKEL come from the germline V gene (reference sequence). CDR3 amino acids: CASSTSRTANTEAFF. In nucleotides, the CDR3 is TGTGCCAGCAGCACTAGCCGGACGGCGAACACTGAAGCTTTCTTT.

The rearrangement links TRBV20-1 to TRBJ1-5; tentative D call: TRBD1 (5 bases). CDR3 length: 14 amino acids. V lost 3 bases and J 4 bases, leaving 13 bases between the germline ends. CDR1 and CDR2 from the germline V gene are DFQATT and SNEGSKA (reference sequence). The CDR3, as DNA: TGCAGTGCTAGTACAGGAGCGGGGAATCAGCCCCAGCATTTT. It translates to CSASTGAGNQPQHF.